This TCR beta chain came from a study of blood T cell repertoires in COVID-19. Study background: Spain, Italy and the United States supplied samples that represented acute and convalescent COVID-19.

In the authors' workflow: Reference gene primer amplification gave estimated nucleated cell counts. TCRdb's copy holds only in-frame clones and misses some; the assay was immunoSEQ multiplex PCR. V, J and clone size derive from that table, while D and trimming were established from the DNA sequence. The sample comprises roughly 380,000 clones, roughly nine tenths of which are singletons, and under 3% rests with the top ten. This clone was observed once. CDR3 length equals 15 residues. Germline V gives CDR1 SGHVS, CDR2 FNYEAQ. V was trimmed by 2 bases and J by 0 bases, leaving 8 bases between them. The TCR sequence derives from a woman aged 25-40 years who had recovered from COVID-19. This chain connects TRBV7-6 to TRBJ1-3, with D possibly TRBD1 on 5 matching bases. The source material was PBMCs or T cells enriched from blood (not recorded which). Written as DNA, the CDR3 is TGTGCCAGCAGCTTACGGAGGGGCTCTGGAAACACCATATATTTT. This sequence encodes CASSLRRGSGNTIYF.